This TCR beta chain was documented in a study of a mutant IDH1 vaccine in newly diagnosed glioma. Study-wide context: Vaccine dosing followed radiotherapy by 4-6 weeks, or accompanied temozolomide cycles. Patients were pretreated with radiotherapy, temozolomide, or both, mostly both. Study-wide points: Overall, about 93% of patients had vaccine-induced immune responses.

This clone has just one count. The antigen remains undetermined. TCRdb keeps only in-frame clones here, not all; method: immunoSEQ multiplex PCR. Of around 78,000 clones in the sample, about 91% are singletons; the top ten hold 0.56%. Time point of the sample: week 5, during vaccination. What each vaccine dose contained was 300 ug of mutant IDH1 20-mer peptide, accompanied by topical imiquimod. V gave up 2 bases and J gave up 4 bases, with 11 bases separating them. This CDR3 region has 14 residues. Looked up from germline, CDR1 is SGHAT and CDR2 is FQNNGV. This rearrangement joins TRBV11-2 to TRBJ2-5, with D hard to call. This specimen consisted of PBMCs, obtained from a glioma patient whose treatment included an IDH1 peptide vaccine. This clonotype was obtained from a woman in her fifties or sixties with glioma. The CDR3 sequence is CASSLSVTRETQYF. CDR3 DNA: TGTGCCAGCAGCTTATCAGTAACCCGAGAGACCCAGTACTTC.